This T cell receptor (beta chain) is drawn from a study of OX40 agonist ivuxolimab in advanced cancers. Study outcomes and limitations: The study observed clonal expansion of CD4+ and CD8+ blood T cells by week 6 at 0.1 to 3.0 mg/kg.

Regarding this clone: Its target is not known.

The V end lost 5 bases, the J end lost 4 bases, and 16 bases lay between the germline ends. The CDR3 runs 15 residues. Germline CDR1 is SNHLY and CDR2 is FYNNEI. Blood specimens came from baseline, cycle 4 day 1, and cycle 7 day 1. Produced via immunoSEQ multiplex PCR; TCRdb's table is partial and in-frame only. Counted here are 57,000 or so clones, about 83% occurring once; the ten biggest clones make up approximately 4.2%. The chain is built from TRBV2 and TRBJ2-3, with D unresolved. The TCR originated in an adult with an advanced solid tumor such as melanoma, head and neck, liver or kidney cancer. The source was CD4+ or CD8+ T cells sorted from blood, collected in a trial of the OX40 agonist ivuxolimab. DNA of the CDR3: TGTGCCAGCAGTACTGCCCCGAACCCCCCAGATACGCAGTATTTT. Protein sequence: CASSTAPNPPDTQYF.